This TCR beta chain was recorded in a study of CD8 T cells in acute hepatitis C reinfection. Study-wide context: CD8+ T cells recognizing the HCV NS3-1073 epitope were profiled acutely and after viral clearance. Study results and limitations: Diversity was high, without significant differences between resolver and chronic groups. Regardless of outcome, about twelve public clonotypes appeared, one using V04-02/J02-02.

Comment on this clone: Its antigen remains unknown.

Noted time point: naive CD8 control sorted from an acute-time-point sample. People who inject drugs in the Montreal Hepatitis C Cohort were donors. Germline CDR1 MGHRA, CDR2 YSYEKL. The CDR3 has 15 amino acids. V lost 1 base and J lost 10, with 17 bases in between. The data were produced by immunoSEQ multiplex PCR, yet TCRdb's version contains in-frame clones alone and is incomplete. Here the sample spans about 40,000 clones, approximately 85% being singletons. The rearrangement joins TRBV4-1 to TRBJ2-1; the D gene is possibly TRBD2 (5 bases). The origin of this receptor is a young woman who spontaneously cleared hepatitis C infection. Source material: naive CD8+ T cells from PBMCs. The CDR3: CASSQAIGVLEEQFF. CDR3 nucleotide sequence: TGCGCCAGCAGCCAAGCGATCGGGGTCCTTGAAGAGCAGTTCTTC.